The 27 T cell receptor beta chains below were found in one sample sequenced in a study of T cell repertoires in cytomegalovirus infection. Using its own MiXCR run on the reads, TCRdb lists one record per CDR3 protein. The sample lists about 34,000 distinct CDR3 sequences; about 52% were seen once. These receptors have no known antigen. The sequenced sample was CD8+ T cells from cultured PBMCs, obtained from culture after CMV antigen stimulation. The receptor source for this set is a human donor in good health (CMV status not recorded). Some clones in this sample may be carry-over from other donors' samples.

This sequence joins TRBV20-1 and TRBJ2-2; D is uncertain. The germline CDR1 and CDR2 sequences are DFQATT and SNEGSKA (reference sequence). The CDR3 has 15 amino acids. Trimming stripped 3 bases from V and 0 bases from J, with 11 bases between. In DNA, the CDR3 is TGCAGTGCTAGTCTCCCAGTCGCGAACACCGGGGAGCTGTTTTTT. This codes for CSASLPVANTGELFF.

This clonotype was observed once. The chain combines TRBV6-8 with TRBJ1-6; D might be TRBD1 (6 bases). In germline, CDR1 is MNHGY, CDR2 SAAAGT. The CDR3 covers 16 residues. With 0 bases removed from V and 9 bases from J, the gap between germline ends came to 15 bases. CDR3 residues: CASSYSQGDSSSPLHF. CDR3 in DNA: TGTGCCAGCAGTTACTCACAGGGTGATTCCAGTTCACCCCTCCACTTT.

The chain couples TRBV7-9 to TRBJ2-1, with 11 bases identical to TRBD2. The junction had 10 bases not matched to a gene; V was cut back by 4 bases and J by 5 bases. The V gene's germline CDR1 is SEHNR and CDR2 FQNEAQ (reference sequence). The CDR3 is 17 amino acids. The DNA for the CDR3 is TGTGCCAGCAGCTACCCTGATTTTAGCGGGAGGGACAATGAGCAGTTCTTC. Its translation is CASSYPDFSGRDNEQFF.

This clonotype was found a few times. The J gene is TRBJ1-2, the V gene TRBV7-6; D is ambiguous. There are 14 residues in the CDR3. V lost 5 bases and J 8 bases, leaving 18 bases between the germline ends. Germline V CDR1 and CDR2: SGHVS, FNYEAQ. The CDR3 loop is CASSLSGGSKGYTF. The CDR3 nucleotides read TGTGCCAGCAGCCTCAGTGGAGGGTCGAAGGGCTACACCTTC.

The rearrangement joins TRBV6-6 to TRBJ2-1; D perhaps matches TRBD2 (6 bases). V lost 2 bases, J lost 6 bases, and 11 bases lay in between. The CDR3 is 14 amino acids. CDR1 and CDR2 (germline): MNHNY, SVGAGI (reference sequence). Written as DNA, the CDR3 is TGTGCCAGCAGTTACCTCGGACTACGCAATGAGCAGTTCTTC. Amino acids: CASSYLGLRNEQFF.

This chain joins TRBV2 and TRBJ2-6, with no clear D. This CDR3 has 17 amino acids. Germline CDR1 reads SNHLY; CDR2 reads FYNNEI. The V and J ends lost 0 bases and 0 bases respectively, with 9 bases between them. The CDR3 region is CASSEARLRSGANVLTF. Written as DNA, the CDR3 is TGTGCCAGCAGTGAAGCGCGCTTACGCTCTGGGGCCAACGTCCTGACTTTC. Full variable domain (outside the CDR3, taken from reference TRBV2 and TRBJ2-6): EPEVTQTPSHQVTQMGQEVILRCVPISNHLYFYWYRQILGQKVEFLVSFYNNEISEKSEIFDDQFSVERPDGSNFTLKIRSTKLEDSAMYFCASSEARLRSGANVLTFGAGSRLTVL.

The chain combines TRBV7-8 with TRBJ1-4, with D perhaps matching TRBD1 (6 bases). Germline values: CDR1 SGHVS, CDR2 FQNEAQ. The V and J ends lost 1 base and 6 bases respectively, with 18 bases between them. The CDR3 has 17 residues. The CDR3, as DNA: TGTGCCAGCAGCTTAGTAGGGGGGATGGTTCGGCATGAAAAACTGTTTTTT. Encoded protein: CASSLVGGMVRHEKLFF.

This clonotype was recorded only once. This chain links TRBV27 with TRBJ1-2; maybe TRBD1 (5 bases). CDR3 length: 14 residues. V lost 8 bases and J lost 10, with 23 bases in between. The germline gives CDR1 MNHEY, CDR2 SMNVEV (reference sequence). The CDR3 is CASRPAGTSTFYTF. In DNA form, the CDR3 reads TGTGCCAGCCGCCCAGCCGGGACTTCAACATTCTACACCTTC.

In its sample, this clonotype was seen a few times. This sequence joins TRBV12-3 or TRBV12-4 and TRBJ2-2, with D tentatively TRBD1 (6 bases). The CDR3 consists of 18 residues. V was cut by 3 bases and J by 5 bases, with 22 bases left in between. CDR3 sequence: CASSLTGLTPERTGELFF. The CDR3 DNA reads TGTGCCAGCAGTTTGACAGGACTCACACCCGAGAGGACCGGGGAGCTGTTTTTT.

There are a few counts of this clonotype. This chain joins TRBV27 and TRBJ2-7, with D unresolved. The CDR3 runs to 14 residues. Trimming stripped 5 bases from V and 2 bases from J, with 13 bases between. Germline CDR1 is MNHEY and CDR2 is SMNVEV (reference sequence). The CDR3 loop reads CASSPMGTPYEQYF. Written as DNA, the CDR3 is TGTGCCAGCAGTCCGATGGGAACCCCCTACGAGCAGTACTTC.

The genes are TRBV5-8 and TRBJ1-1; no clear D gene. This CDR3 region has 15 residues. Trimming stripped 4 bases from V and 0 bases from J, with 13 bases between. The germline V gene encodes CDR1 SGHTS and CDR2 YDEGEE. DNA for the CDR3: TGTGCCAGCAGCGCCTCACAGATTTTGAACACTGAAGCTTTCTTT. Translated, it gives CASSASQILNTEAFF.

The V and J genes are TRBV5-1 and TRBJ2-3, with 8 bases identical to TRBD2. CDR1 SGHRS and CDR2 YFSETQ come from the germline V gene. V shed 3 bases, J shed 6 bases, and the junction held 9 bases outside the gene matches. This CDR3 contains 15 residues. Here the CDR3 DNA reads TGCGCCAGCAGCTCTCGACTAGCGACCACGGATACGCAGTATTTT. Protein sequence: CASSSRLATTDTQYF.

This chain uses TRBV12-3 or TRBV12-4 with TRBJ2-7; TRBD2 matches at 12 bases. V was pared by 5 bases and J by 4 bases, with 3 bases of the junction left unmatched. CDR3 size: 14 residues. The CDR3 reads CASSPSGGAYEQYF. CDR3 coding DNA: TGTGCCAGCAGTCCTAGCGGGGGGGCTTACGAGCAGTACTTC.

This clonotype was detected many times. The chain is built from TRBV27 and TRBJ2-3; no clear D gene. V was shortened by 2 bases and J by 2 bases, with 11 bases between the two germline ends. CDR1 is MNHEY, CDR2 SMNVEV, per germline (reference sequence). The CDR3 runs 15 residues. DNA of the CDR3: TGTGCCAGCAGTTTAGGGTCAGCTAACACAGATACGCAGTATTTT. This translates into CASSLGSANTDTQYF.

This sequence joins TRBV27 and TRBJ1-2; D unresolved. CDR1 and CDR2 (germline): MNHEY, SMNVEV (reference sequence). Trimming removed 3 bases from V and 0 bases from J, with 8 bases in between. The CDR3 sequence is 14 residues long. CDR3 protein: CASSFTVSNYGYTF. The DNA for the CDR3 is TGTGCCAGCAGTTTTACGGTTTCTAACTATGGCTACACCTTC.

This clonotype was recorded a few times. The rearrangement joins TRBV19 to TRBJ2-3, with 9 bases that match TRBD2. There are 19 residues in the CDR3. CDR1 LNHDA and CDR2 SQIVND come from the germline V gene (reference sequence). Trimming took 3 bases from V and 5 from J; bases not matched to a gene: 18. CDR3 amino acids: CASSIPPLLGGRGGDTQYF. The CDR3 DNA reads TGTGCCAGTAGTATCCCCCCCCTTCTCGGCGGGAGGGGGGGAGATACGCAGTATTTT.

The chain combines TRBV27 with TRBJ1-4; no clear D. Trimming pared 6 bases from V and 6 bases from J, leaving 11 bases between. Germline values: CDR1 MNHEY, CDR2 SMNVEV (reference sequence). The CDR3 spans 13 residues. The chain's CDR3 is CASRESPYEKLFF. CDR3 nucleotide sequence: TGTGCCAGCAGGGAATCCCCTTATGAAAAACTGTTTTTT.

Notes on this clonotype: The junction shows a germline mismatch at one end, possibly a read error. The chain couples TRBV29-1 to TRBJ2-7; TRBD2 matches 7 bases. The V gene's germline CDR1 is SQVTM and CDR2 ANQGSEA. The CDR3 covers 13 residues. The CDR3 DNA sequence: TGCAGCGTTGAAGACGGCCAGGCTGGGAGGGAGGACTTC. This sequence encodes CSVEDGQAGREDF.

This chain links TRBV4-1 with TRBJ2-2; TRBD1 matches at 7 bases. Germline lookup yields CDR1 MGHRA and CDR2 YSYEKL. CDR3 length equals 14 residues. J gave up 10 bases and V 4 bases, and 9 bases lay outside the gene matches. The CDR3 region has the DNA TGCGCCAGCAGCCGGAACAGGGGCCCGGAGGAGCTGTTTTTT. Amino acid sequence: CASSRNRGPEELFF.

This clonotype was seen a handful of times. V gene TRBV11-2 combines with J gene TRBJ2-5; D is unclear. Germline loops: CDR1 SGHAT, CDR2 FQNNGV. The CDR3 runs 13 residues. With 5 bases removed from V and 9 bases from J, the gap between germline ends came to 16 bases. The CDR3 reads CASSPKTPVAQYF. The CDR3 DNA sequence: TGTGCCAGCAGCCCAAAGACCCCCGTGGCCCAGTACTTC. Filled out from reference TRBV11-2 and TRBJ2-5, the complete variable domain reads EAGVAQSPRYKIIEKRQSVAFWCNPISGHATLYWYQQILGQGPKLLIQFQNNGVVDDSQLPKDRFSAERLKGVDSTLKIQPAKLEDSAVYLCASSPKTPVAQYFGPGTRLLVL.

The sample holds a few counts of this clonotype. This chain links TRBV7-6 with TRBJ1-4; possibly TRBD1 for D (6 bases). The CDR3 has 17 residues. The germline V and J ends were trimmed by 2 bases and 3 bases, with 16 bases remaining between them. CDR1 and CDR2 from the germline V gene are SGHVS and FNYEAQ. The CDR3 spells CASSLSYGGAANEKLFF. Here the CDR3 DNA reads TGTGCCAGCAGCTTAAGTTATGGGGGCGCGGCTAATGAAAAACTGTTTTTT.

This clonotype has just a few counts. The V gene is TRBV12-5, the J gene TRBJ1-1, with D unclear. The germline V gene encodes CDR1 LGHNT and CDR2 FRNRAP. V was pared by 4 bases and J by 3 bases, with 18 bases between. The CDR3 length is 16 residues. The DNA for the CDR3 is TGTGCTAGTGGTTCCCCAAGAGGGCTTTTTCACACTGAAGCTTTCTTT. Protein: CASGSPRGLFHTEAFF.

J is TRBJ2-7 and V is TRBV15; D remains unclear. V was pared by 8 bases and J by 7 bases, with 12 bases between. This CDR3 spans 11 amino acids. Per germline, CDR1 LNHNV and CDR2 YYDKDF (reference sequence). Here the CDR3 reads CATSTSREQYF. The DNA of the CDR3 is TGTGCCACCTCAACCAGCCGGGAGCAGTACTTC. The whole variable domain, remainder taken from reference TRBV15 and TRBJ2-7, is DAMVIQNPRYQVTQFGKPVTLSCSQTLNHNVMYWYQQKSSQAPKLLFHYYDKDFNNEADTPDNFQSRRPNTSFCFLDIRSPGLGDTAMYLCATSTSREQYFGPGTRLTVT.

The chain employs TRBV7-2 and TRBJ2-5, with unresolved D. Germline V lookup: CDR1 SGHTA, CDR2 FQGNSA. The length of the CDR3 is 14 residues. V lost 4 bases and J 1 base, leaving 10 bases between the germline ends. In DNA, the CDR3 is TGTGCCAGCAGCTCCGCCCGGGTCCAAGAGACCCAGTACTTC. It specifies CASSSARVQETQYF.

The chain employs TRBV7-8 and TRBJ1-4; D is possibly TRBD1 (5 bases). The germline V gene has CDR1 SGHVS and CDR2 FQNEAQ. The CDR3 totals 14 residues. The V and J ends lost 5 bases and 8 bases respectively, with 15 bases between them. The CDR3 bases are TGTGCCAGCAGCCCTTGGGAGGGGTTCGAAAAACTGTTTTTT. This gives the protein CASSPWEGFEKLFF.

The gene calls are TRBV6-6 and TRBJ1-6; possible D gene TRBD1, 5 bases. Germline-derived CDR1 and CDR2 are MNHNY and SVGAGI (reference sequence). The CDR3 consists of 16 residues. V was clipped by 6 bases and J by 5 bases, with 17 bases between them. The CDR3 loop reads CASRSPGRINNSPLHF. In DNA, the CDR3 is TGTGCCAGCAGGTCCCCGGGGCGCATCAATAATTCACCCCTCCACTTT.

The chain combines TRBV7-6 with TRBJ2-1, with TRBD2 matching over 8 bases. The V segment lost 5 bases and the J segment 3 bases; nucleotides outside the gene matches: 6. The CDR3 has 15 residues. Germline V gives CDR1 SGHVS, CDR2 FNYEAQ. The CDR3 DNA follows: TGTGCCAGCAGCCCCGAAAGCGGGGGCTACAATGAGCAGTTCTTC. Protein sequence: CASSPESGGYNEQFF. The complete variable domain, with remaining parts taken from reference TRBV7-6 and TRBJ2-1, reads GAGVSQSPRYKVTKRGQDVALRCDPISGHVSLYWYRQALGQGPEFLTYFNYEAQQDKSGLPNDRFSAERPEGSISTLTIQRTEQRDSAMYRCASSPESGGYNEQFFGPGTRLTVL.